This T cell receptor beta chain was identified during a study of blood T cell repertoires in COVID-19. Study-wide context: Acute-phase and convalescent COVID-19 samples originated in the United States, Italy and Spain. PBMCs, B-cell-depleted T cells, or T cells were the source of the cDNA or gDNA that made up the material.

In the original workflow: How many nucleated cells were present was estimated from reference gene primer amplification. Here immunoSEQ multiplex PCR was the method, and the copy in TCRdb shows in-frame clones only, minus some. V and J calls and clone size are those listed in that table; D and trimming were worked out from the DNA. The table lists 150,000 to 200,000 clones, nearly 90% of them singletons, with approximately 21% in the top ten. The receptor's source is a man in his fifties or sixties with active or convalescent COVID-19. The sequenced material came from peripheral blood.

Here the CDR3 DNA reads TGTGCCAGCAGTCCTGACAGGGGGAGCTCGCCCCAGCATTTT. Encoded protein: CASSPDRGSSPQHF. The V gene is TRBV27, the J gene TRBJ1-5; TRBD1 aligns across 9 bases. The CDR3 is 14 amino acids. CDR1 and CDR2 from the germline V gene are MNHEY and SMNVEV (reference sequence). Unmatched junction bases numbered 8, after V lost 5 bases and J lost 9 bases.